The 2 T cell receptor beta chains presented below share a single source sample, sequenced in a study of blood T cell repertoires in COVID-19 (TCRdb year 2020). Library creation used the immunoSEQ multiplex PCR assay. TCRdb mirrors the immuneACCESS table, restricted to in-frame sequences. Some clones are absent from its copies; in checked studies, under half trace to an unresolved V gene, and the reason for the others is unknown. This sample comprises roughly 160,000 clones, more than 85% of them detected only once. The leading ten clones occupy roughly 0.99% of the sample. Sequencing used peripheral blood. The receptors shown here come from a man between 18 and 35 years old with acute or convalescent COVID-19.

V gene TRBV4-1 combines with J gene TRBJ2-7; weak D call: TRBD2 (5 bases). This CDR3 contains 15 residues. The ends were cut back, 0 bases at V and 4 bases at J, with 13 bases in the middle. From germline, CDR1 is MGHRA and CDR2 YSYEKL. The CDR3 sequence is CASSQDSARVYEQYF. CDR3 nucleotides: TGCGCCAGCAGCCAAGATAGTGCGCGGGTATACGAGCAGTACTTC.

This chain joins TRBV24-1 and TRBJ1-2; perhaps TRBD1 as D (5 bases). Germline lookup yields CDR1 KGHDR and CDR2 SFDVKD. This CDR3 has 15 amino acids. The germline V and J ends were trimmed by 3 bases and 4 bases, with 14 bases remaining between them. This CDR3 is CATSDSTGDPYGYTF. The CDR3 nucleotides read TGTGCCACCAGTGATAGTACGGGGGATCCCTATGGCTACACCTTC.